A selection of T cell receptor beta chains follows, all from one sample in a study of CD8+CD57+ T cells in acquired aplastic anemia. MiXCR, applied by TCRdb to the reads, yields one record per CDR3 protein. The sample consists of hundreds of thousands of distinct CDR3 sequences, less than 35% of them appearing once. The sample taken for sequencing was sorted CD4+, CD8+, or CD8+CD57+ T cells (not recorded which) from PBMCs. The receptors here all came from a human donor with aplastic anemia. Both conserved end residues are part of each CDR3. The order of the fields is clone size, D gene, J gene, V gene, CDR3 length, CDR3 DNA, CDR3 protein. The D gene is left open where the match is weak. Clone size is stated in some rows and not others, as once, few, many or a class when expanded.

size: .
D: .
J: TRBJ2-7
V: TRBV5-4
length: 15
DNA: TGTGCCAGCAGCCCGGGGTCTGGACTCTCCTACGAGCAGTACTTC
CDR3: CASSPGSGLSYEQYF

size: once
D: .
J: TRBJ1-6
V: TRBV2
length: 14
DNA: TGTGCCAGCAGTTATGGGGGAAAAGGGTCACCCCTCCACTTT
CDR3: CASSYGGKGSPLHF

size: .
D: TRBD1
J: TRBJ1-5
V: TRBV20-1
length: 15
DNA: TGCAGTGCTCAGGACAGGGGCCCTAGCAATCAGCCCCAGCATTTT
CDR3: CSAQDRGPSNQPQHF

size: .
D: TRBD2
J: TRBJ2-3
V: TRBV7-8
length: 17
DNA: TGTGCCAGCAGCTTAGTTGGCGGGGGGGTAAGCACAGATACGCAGTATTTT
CDR3: CASSLVGGGVSTDTQYF

size: many
D: .
J: TRBJ1-2
V: TRBV4-1
length: 15
DNA: TGCGCCAGCAGCCAATCGGAGACAGGCTACTATGGCTACACCTTC
CDR3: CASSQSETGYYGYTF

size: .
D: TRBD2
J: TRBJ2-1
V: TRBV20-1
length: 12
DNA: TGCAGTGCTGCGGCGGGGGACAATGAGCAGTTCTTC
CDR3: CSAAAGDNEQFF

size: many
D: .
J: TRBJ1-5
V: TRBV19
length: 14
DNA: TGTGCCAGTAGTATGCGGACAGGCAATCAGCCCCAGCATTTT
CDR3: CASSMRTGNQPQHF

size: .
D: TRBD2
J: TRBJ2-5
V: TRBV5-4
length: 16
DNA: TGTGCCAGCAGCTTGGGGGGCGCGGGAGGGAAGGAGACCCAGTACTTC
CDR3: CASSLGGAGGKETQYF

size: once
D: TRBD2
J: TRBJ2-3
V: TRBV3-1
length: 19
DNA: TGTGCCAGCAGCCACCGGACTAGCGGGGGGTGGAGTAGCAGGTATACGCAGTATTTT
CDR3: CASSHRTSGGWSSRYTQYF

size: .
D: TRBD1
J: TRBJ1-5
V: TRBV7-2
length: 15
DNA: TGTGCCAGCAGCTTAGGCGGGACAGGTAAACAGCCCCAGCATTTT
CDR3: CASSLGGTGKQPQHF

size: many
D: .
J: TRBJ1-5
V: TRBV4-2
length: 16
DNA: TGTGCCAGCAGCCAAGGGTCGGCCGGGACGGTCCAGCCCCAGCATTTT
CDR3: CASSQGSAGTVQPQHF

size: many
D: .
J: TRBJ2-5
V: TRBV29-1
length: 12
DNA: TGCAGCGTTGTTTCAGGGACGGAGACCCAGTACTTC
CDR3: CSVVSGTETQYF

size: .
D: TRBD1
J: TRBJ2-3
V: TRBV7-9
length: 16
DNA: TGTGCCAGCAGCTTAATCACAGGGGTTGGAGCGGATACGCAGTATTTT
CDR3: CASSLITGVGADTQYF

size: .
D: .
J: TRBJ1-1
V: TRBV15
length: 14
DNA: TGTGCCACCAGGATAGGGCCAGCGAACACTGAAGCTTTCTTT
CDR3: CATRIGPANTEAFF

size: .
D: .
J: TRBJ1-4
V: TRBV11-1
length: 16
DNA: TGTGCCAGCAGCTTAAATCCTTTGCCTGAGAATGAAAAACTGTTTTTT
CDR3: CASSLNPLPENEKLFF

size: .
D: .
J: TRBJ2-7
V: TRBV7-9
length: 13
DNA: TGTGCCGGCGGACCCCCGAGCTCCTACGAGCAGTACTTC
CDR3: CAGGPPSSYEQYF

size: few
D: .
J: TRBJ1-2
V: TRBV10-3
length: 13
DNA: TGTGCCATCAGTGAGGACAGAGACTATGGCTACACCTTC
CDR3: CAISEDRDYGYTF

size: few
D: TRBD1
J: TRBJ1-1
V: TRBV6-1
length: 15
DNA: TGTGCCAGCACCGAGACGACAGGGAGGTGGACTGAAGCTTTCTTT
CDR3: CASTETTGRWTEAFF

size: once
D: .
J: TRBJ1-2
V: TRBV10-3
length: 13
DNA: TGTGCCATCAGTACCGCCAGGGACTATGGCTACACCTTC
CDR3: CAISTARDYGYTF

size: .
D: .
J: TRBJ1-2
V: TRBV18
length: 18
DNA: TGTGCCAGCTCACCATTGGGAACCTCTTTCCCCACACTGAGTGGCTACACCTTC
CDR3: CASSPLGTSFPTLSGYTF

size: .
D: TRBD1
J: TRBJ1-6
V: TRBV15
length: 14
DNA: TGTGCCACCAGGGGGACAGGGGACCACTCACCCCTCCACTTT
CDR3: CATRGTGDHSPLHF

size: .
D: .
J: TRBJ2-3
V: TRBV27
length: 15
DNA: TGTGCCAGCAGTTTACGAAGCCGGGGTACAGATACGCAGTATTTT
CDR3: CASSLRSRGTDTQYF

size: .
D: .
J: TRBJ1-3
V: TRBV6-5
length: 15
DNA: TGTGCCAGCAGTTACGGAGGGAGCTCTGGAAACACCATATATTTT
CDR3: CASSYGGSSGNTIYF

size: .
D: TRBD2
J: TRBJ2-7
V: TRBV2
length: 18
DNA: TGTGCCAGCAGCCAAGACCAACTAGCGGGGGGGCCCGTCTACGAGCAGTACTTC
CDR3: CASSQDQLAGGPVYEQYF